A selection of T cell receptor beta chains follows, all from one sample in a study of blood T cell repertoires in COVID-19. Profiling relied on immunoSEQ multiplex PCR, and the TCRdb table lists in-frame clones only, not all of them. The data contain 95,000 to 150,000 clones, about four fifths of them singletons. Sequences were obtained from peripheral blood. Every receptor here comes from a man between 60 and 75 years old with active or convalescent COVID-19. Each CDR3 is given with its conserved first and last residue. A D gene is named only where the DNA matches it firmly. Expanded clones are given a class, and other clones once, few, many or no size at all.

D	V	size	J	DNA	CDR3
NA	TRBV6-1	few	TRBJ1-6	TGTGCCAGCAGTGAACCGGGTCTACCCCTCCACTTT	CASSEPGLPLHF
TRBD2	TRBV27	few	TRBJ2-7	TGTGCCAGCAGTTTGAATCGGGGCGGGAGCCGCTACGAGCAGTACTTC	CASSLNRGGSRYEQYF
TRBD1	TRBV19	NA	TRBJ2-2	TGTGCCAGTACTCTCGGGACAGGGAAGACCGGGGAGCTGTTTTTT	CASTLGTGKTGELFF
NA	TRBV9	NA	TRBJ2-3	TGTGCCAGCAGCGTAAGACTAGACGCGGTCACAGATACGCAGTATTTT	CASSVRLDAVTDTQYF
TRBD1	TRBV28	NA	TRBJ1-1	TGTGCCAGCAGTCCTCCGACAGGGCAGAGTAAAGCTTTCTTT	CASSPPTGQSKAFF
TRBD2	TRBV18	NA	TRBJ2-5	TGTGCCAGCTCCTACGGGACTAGCGGGAGAGGGGAGACCCAGTACTTC	CASSYGTSGRGETQYF
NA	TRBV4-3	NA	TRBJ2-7	TGCGCCAGCAGCCAAGAGGTGCGGGACTACGAGCAGTACTTC	CASSQEVRDYEQYF
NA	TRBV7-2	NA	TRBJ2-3	TGTGCCAGCAGGGAGGCCCGAGTCCCTACTAGCACAGATACGCAGTATTTT	CASREARVPTSTDTQYF
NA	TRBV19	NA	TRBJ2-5	TGTGCCAGTAGTATAAACAGCCAAGAGACCCAGTACTTC	CASSINSQETQYF
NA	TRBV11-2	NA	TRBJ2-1	TGTGCCAGCAGCTTACCACTAGATCTATGGGATTACAATGAGCAGTTCTTC	CASSLPLDLWDYNEQFF
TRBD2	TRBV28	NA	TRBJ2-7	TGTGCCAGCAGTTTTAGAACTAGCGGGAGAATCTACGAGCAGTACTTC	CASSFRTSGRIYEQYF
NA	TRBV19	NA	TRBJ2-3	TGTGCCAGTAGTATGGGACTTACGGGCACAGATACGCAGTATTTT	CASSMGLTGTDTQYF
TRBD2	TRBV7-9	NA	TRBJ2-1	TGTGCCAGCAGCCTACGCGGTAGCGGGAGGGGGAAAAACAATGAGCAGTTCTTC	CASSLRGSGRGKNNEQFF
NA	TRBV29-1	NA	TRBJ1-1	TGCAGCGCTACCAATCGGCGCGGCACTGAAGCTTTCTTT	CSATNRRGTEAFF
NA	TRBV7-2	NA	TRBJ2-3	TGTGCCAGCACCTATACAGATACGCAGTATTTT	CASTYTDTQYF
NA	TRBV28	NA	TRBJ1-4	TGTGCCAGCAGTTTTGCAGGAACAACTAATGAAAAACTGTTTTTT	CASSFAGTTNEKLFF
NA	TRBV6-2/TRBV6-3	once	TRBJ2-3	TGTGCCAGCAGTTACTCCCGGGCGGGGGCGAGAGATACGCAGTATTTT	CASSYSRAGARDTQYF
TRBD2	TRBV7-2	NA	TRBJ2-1	TGTGCCAGCAGCTTAGGACGACTAGCGGGAGTGGAAAATGAGCAGTTCTTC	CASSLGRLAGVENEQFF
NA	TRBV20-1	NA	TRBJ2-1	TGCAGACTTGCCCGAATCGATGAGCAGTTCTTC	CRLARIDEQFF
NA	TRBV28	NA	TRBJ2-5	TGTGCATTAGACGACACCGCGCAAGAGACCCAGTACTTC	CALDDTAQETQYF
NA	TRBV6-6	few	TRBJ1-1	TGTGCCAGCAAAAAAGGCAGGGTGAACACTGAAGCTTTCTTT	CASKKGRVNTEAFF
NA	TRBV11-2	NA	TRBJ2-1	TGTGCCAGCAGCTTACTAGAGCGAGGTAATGAGCAGTTCTTC	CASSLLERGNEQFF
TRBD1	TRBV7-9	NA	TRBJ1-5	TGTGCCAGCAGCCGACAGGGGTCTAGCAATCAGCCCCAGCATTTT	CASSRQGSSNQPQHF
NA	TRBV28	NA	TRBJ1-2	TGTGCCAGTACAACAGGGACGGGAGGCTACACCTTC	CASTTGTGGYTF
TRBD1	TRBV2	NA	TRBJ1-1	TGTGCCAGCAGATCGGCCTCGGCAGGGGGGCGAATGAACACTGAAGCTTTCTTT	CASRSASAGGRMNTEAFF
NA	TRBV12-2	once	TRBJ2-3	TGTGCAAGTCGCTTAGCTTTAGGCGGGAGGGCCGATACAGATACGCAGTATTTT	CASRLALGGRADTDTQYF
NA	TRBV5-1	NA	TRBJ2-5	TGCGCCAGCAGCTTAGCGGGTGGAGGACAAGAGACCCAGTACTTC	CASSLAGGGQETQYF
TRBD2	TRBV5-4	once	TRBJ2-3	TGTGCCAGCAGCTCCCGGACTAGCGGGAGCGATACGCAGTATTTT	CASSSRTSGSDTQYF